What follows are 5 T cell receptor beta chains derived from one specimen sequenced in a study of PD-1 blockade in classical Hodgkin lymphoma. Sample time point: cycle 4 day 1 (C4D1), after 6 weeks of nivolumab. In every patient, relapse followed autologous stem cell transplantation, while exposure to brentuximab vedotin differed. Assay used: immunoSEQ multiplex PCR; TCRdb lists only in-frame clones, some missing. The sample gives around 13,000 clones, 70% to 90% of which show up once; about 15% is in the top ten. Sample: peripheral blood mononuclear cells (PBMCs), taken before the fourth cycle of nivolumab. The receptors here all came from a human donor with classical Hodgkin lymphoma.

Here the CDR3 reads CASGANEQFF. In DNA, the CDR3 is TGTGCCAGCGGAGCTAATGAGCAGTTCTTC. The V call is TRBV27, the J call TRBJ2-1; D remains unclear. Trimming took 8 bases from V and 7 from J, leaving 6 bases between them. The CDR3 is 10 residues long. CDR1 and CDR2 (germline): MNHEY, SMNVEV (reference sequence).

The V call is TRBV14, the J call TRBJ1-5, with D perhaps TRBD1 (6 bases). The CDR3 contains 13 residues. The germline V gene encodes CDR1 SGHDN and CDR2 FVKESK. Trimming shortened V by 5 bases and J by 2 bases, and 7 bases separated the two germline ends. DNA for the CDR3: TGTGCCAGCAGCAGGACAGGCAATCAGCCCCAGCATTTT. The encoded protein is CASSRTGNQPQHF. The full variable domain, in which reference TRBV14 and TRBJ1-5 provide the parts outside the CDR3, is EAGVTQFPSHSVIEKGQTVTLRCDPISGHDNLYWYRRVMGKEIKFLLHFVKESKQDESGMPNNRFLAERTGGTYSTLKVQPAELEDSGVYFCASSRTGNQPQHFGDGTRLSIL.

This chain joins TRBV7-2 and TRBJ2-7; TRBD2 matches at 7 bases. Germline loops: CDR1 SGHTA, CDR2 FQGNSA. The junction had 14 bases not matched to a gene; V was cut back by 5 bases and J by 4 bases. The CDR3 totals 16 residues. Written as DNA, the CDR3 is TGTGCCAGCAGCCCCGGGCCCTCCTGGGGGGGATACGAGCAGTACTTC. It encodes CASSPGPSWGGYEQYF.

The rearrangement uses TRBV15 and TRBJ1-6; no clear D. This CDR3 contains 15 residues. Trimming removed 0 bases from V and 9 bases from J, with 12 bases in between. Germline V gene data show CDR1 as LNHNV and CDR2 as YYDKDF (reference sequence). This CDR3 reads CATSRDRKEGSPLHF. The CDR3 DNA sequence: TGTGCCACCAGCAGAGATAGGAAGGAAGGTTCACCCCTCCACTTT.

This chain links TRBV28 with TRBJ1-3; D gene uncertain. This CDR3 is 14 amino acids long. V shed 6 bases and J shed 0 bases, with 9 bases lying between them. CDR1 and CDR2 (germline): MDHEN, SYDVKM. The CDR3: CASRPYTSGNTIYF. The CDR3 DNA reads TGTGCCAGCAGGCCGTATACCTCTGGAAACACCATATATTTT. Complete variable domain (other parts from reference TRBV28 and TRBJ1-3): DVKVTQSSRYLVKRTGEKVFLECVQDMDHENMFWYRQDPGLGLRLIYFSYDVKMKEKGDIPEGYSVSREKKERFSLILESASTNQTSMYLCASRPYTSGNTIYFGEGSWLTVV.